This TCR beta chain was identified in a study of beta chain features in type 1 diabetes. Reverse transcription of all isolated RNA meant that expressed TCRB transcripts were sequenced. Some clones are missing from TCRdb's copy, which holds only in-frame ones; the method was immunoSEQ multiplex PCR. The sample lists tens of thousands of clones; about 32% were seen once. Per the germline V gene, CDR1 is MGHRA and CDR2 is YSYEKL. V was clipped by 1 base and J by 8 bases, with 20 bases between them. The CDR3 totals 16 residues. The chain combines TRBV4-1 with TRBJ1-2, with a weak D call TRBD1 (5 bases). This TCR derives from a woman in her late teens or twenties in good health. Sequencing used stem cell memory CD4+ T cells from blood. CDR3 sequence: CASSQARRGGWFGYTF. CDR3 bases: TGCGCCAGCAGCCAAGCGCGTCGCGGGGGGTGGTTCGGCTACACCTTC.